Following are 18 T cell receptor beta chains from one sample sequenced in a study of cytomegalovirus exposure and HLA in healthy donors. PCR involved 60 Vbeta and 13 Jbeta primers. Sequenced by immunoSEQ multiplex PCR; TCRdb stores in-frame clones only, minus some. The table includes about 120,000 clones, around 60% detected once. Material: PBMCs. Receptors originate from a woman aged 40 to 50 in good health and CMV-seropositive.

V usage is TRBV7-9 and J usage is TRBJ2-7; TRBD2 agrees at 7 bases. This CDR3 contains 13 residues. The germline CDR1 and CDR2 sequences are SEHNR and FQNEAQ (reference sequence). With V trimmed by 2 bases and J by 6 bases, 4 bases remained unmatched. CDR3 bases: TGTGCCAGCAGCTTAATGGGGAGGGGCGAGCAGTACTTC. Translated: CASSLMGRGEQYF.

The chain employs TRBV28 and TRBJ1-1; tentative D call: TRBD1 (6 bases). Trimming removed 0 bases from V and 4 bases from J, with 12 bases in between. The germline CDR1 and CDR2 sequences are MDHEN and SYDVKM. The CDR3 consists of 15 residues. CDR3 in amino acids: CASSLWRGTSTEAFF. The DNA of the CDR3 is TGTGCCAGCAGTTTATGGAGGGGGACGAGCACTGAAGCTTTCTTT.

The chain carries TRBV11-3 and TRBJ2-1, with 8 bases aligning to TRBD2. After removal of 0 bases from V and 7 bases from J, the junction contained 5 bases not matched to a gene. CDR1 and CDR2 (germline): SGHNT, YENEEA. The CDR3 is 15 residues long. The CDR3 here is CASSLDGRAGNEQFF. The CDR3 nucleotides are TGTGCCAGCAGCTTAGACGGGAGGGCCGGGAATGAGCAGTTCTTC.

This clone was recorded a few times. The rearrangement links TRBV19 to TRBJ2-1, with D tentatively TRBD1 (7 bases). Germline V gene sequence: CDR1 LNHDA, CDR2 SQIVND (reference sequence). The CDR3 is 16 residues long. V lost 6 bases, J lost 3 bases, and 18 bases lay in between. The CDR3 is CASSLGAGQYYNEQFF. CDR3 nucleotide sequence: TGTGCCAGTAGCCTGGGGGCGGGACAGTACTACAATGAGCAGTTCTTC. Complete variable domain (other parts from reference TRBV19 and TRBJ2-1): DGGITQSPKYLFRKEGQNVTLSCEQNLNHDAMYWYRQDPGQGLRLIYYSQIVNDFQKGDIAEGYSVSREKKESFPLTVTSAQKNPTAFYLCASSLGAGQYYNEQFFGPGTRLTVL.

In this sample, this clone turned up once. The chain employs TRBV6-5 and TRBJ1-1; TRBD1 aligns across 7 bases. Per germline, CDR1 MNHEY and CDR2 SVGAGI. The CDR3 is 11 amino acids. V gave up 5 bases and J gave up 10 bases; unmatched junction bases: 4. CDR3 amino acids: CASSRQGRAFF. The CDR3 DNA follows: TGTGCCAGCAGTAGACAGGGTAGAGCTTTCTTT.

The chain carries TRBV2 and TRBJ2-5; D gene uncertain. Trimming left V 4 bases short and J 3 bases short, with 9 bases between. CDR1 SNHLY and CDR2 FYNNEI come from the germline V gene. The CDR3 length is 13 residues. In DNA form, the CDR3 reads TGTGCCAGCAGTGGACAAAGGAAAGAGACCCAGTACTTC. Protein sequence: CASSGQRKETQYF.

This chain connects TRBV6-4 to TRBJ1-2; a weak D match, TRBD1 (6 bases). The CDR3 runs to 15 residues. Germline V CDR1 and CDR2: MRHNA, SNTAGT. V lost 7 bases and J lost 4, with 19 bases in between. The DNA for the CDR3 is TGTGCCAGCACGCCGGGACACTCCTCGTCCTATGGCTACACCTTC. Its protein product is CASTPGHSSSYGYTF.

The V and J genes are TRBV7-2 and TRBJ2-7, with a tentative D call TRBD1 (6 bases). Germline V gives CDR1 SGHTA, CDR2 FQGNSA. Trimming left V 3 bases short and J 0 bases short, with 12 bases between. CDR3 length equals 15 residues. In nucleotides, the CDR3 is TGTGCCAGCAGCTTGGCAGGGGTGCCCTCCTACGAGCAGTACTTC. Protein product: CASSLAGVPSYEQYF.

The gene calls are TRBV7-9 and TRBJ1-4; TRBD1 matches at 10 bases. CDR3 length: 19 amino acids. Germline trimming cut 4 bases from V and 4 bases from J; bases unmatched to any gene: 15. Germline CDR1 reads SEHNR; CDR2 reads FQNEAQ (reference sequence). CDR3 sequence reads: CASSSPGTGEWRGNEKLFF. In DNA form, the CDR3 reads TGTGCCAGCAGCTCCCCCGGGACAGGGGAATGGCGCGGTAATGAAAAACTGTTTTTT.

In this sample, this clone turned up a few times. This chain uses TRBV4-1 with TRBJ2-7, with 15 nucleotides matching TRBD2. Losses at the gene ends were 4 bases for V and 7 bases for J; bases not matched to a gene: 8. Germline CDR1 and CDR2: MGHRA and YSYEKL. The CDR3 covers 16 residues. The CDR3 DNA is TGCGCCAGCAGCCCCCTGGGACTAGCGGGAGGTTGGGAGCAGTACTTC. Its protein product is CASSPLGLAGGWEQYF.

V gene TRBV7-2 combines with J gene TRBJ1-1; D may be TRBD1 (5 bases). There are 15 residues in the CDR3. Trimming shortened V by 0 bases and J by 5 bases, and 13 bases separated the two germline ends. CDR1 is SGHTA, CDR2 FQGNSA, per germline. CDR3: CASSLARTPGTEAFF. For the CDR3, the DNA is TGTGCCAGCAGCTTAGCGCGGACACCAGGGACTGAAGCTTTCTTT. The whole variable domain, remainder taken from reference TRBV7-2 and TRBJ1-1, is GAGVSQSPSNKVTEKGKDVELRCDPISGHTALYWYRQSLGQGLEFLIYFQGNSAPDKSGLPSDRFSAERTGGSVSTLTIQRTQQEDSAVYLCASSLARTPGTEAFFGQGTRLTVV.

The CDR3 DNA reads TGTGCCAGCAGCGTAGGAGAGGCGTTGAACACTGAAGCTTTCTTT. Its translation is CASSVGEALNTEAFF. V usage is TRBV9 and J usage is TRBJ1-1; D is ambiguous. The V gene's germline CDR1 is SGDLS and CDR2 YYNGEE. The ends were cut back, 0 bases at V and 0 bases at J, with 9 bases in the middle. The length of the CDR3 is 15 residues.

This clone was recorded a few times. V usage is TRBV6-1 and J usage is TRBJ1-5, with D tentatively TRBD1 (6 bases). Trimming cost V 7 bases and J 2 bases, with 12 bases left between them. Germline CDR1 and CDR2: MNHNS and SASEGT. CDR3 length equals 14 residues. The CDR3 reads CASKQGAGNQPQHF. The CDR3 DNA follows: TGTGCCAGCAAACAGGGTGCAGGCAATCAGCCCCAGCATTTT.

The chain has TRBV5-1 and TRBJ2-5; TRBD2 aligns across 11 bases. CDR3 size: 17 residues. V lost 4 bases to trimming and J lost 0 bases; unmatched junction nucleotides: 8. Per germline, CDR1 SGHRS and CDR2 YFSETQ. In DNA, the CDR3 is TGCGCCAGCAGCCCAACCCTGACTAGCGGGGACCAAGAGACCCAGTACTTC. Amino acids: CASSPTLTSGDQETQYF. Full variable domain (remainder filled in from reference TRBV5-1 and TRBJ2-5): KAGVTQTPRYLIKTRGQQVTLSCSPISGHRSVSWYQQTPGQGLQFLFEYFSETQRNKGNFPGRFSGRQFSNSRSEMNVSTLELGDSALYLCASSPTLTSGDQETQYFGPGTRLLVL.

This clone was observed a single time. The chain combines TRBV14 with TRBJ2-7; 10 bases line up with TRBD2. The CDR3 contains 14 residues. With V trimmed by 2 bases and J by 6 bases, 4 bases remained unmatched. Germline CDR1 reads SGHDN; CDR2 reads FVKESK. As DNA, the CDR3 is TGTGCCAGCAGCCAATACGGGACTAGCGCCGAGCAGTACTTC. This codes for CASSQYGTSAEQYF.

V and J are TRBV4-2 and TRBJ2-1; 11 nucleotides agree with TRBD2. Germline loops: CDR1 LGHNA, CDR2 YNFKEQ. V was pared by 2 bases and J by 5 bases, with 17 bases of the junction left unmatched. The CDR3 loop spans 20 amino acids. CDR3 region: CASSQTGLAGSGATDNEQFF. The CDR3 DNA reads TGTGCCAGCAGCCAAACAGGACTAGCGGGTTCGGGGGCCACCGACAATGAGCAGTTCTTC.

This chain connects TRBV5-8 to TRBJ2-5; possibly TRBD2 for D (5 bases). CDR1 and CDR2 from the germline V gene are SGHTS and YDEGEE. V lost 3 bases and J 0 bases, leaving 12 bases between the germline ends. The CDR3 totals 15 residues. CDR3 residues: CASSSGNPYQETQYF. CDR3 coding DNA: TGTGCCAGCAGCTCCGGGAACCCGTACCAAGAGACCCAGTACTTC. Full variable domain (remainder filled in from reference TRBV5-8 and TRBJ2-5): EAGVTQSPTHLIKTRGQQATLRCSPISGHTSVYWYQQALGLGLQFLLWYDEGEERNRGNFPPRFSGRQFPNYSSELNVNALELEDSALYLCASSSGNPYQETQYFGPGTRLLVL.

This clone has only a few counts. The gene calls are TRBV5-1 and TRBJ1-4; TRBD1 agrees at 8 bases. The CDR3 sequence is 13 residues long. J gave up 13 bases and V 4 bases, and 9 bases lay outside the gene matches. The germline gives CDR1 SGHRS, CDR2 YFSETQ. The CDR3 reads CASSTGQAEGLFF. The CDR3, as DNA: TGCGCCAGCAGCACGGGACAGGCTGAGGGACTGTTTTTT.